The next 11 T cell receptor beta chains were all read from a single sample in a study of control samples from healthy donors and cancer patients. The repertoire was sequenced with immunoSEQ multiplex PCR; TCRdb's copy has only in-frame clones and lacks some. The repertoire holds 100,000 to 150,000 clones, with more than 70% as singletons. The sample consisted of blood. These receptor sequences come from a man aged 45-65 years in good health.

The chain joins TRBV5-1 to TRBJ1-4; unclear D gene. CDR1 SGHRS and CDR2 YFSETQ come from the germline V gene. The ends were cut back, 5 bases at V and 5 bases at J, with 13 bases in the middle. The CDR3 is made up of 14 amino acids. The CDR3 DNA reads as TGCGCCAGCAGAGATCGCAGTTTAAATGAAAAACTGTTTTTT. It translates to CASRDRSLNEKLFF.

To note about this clone: The same CDR3 arises from other DNA sequences in this sample as well. This chain uses TRBV11-3 with TRBJ2-3, with 7 bases matching TRBD1. V gave up 4 bases and J gave up 2 bases; unmatched junction bases: 3. This CDR3 has 14 residues. Germline assignment: CDR1 SGHNT and CDR2 YENEEA. The CDR3 sequence: CASSSQGPTDTQYF. For the CDR3, the DNA is TGTGCCAGCAGCTCACAGGGGCCCACAGATACGCAGTATTTT.

The sample holds one count of this clone. The chain has TRBV6-4 and TRBJ1-2; weak D call: TRBD1 (5 bases). The V gene lost 4 bases and the J gene lost 2 bases, with 11 bases spanning the gap. Looked up from germline, CDR1 is MRHNA and CDR2 is SNTAGT. The CDR3 runs to 14 residues. This chain's CDR3 is CASSVGQGNYGYTF. CDR3 in DNA: TGTGCCAGCAGTGTGGGCCAGGGAAACTATGGCTACACCTTC.

The chain has TRBV7-8 and TRBJ2-3; TRBD1 or TRBD2 may be the D gene (5 bases each). The germline CDR1 and CDR2 sequences are SGHVS and FQNEAQ. V gave up 1 base and J gave up 3 bases, with 14 bases separating them. The CDR3 length is 16 residues. The CDR3 DNA sequence: TGTGCCAGCAGCTTAGGTACGGGGCATAGTACAGATACGCAGTATTTT. Amino acids: CASSLGTGHSTDTQYF.

The chain is built from TRBV11-2 and TRBJ2-1, with 9 bases that match TRBD2. V was clipped by 5 bases and J by 5 bases; unmatched bases: 10. Germline CDR1 SGHAT, CDR2 FQNNGV. This CDR3 spans 16 amino acids. CDR3 DNA sequence: TGTGCCAGCAGCATTAGAGCGGGGGGCAAGAACAATGAGCAGTTCTTC. Translating it yields CASSIRAGGKNNEQFF.

The chain uses TRBV7-9 and TRBJ2-7, with D unclear. This CDR3 region has 17 residues. CDR1 and CDR2 (germline): SEHNR, FQNEAQ (reference sequence). V was trimmed by 2 bases and J by 1 base, leaving 18 bases between them. This chain's CDR3 is CASSLYPPQISSYEQYF. The CDR3, as DNA: TGTGCCAGCAGCTTATATCCCCCACAAATCTCTTCCTACGAGCAGTACTTC.

The chain has TRBV27 and TRBJ1-4; 7 bases agree with TRBD1. Per the germline V gene, CDR1 is MNHEY and CDR2 is SMNVEV (reference sequence). Unmatched junction bases numbered 9, after V lost 7 bases and J lost 7 bases. This CDR3 is 14 amino acids long. Here the CDR3 reads CASTDLGTAEKLFF. CDR3 DNA sequence: TGTGCCAGCACCGATTTGGGGACAGCTGAAAAACTGTTTTTT.

This clone was observed once. The chain employs TRBV28 and TRBJ1-4; D ambiguous. Germline-derived CDR1 and CDR2 are MDHEN and SYDVKM. CDR3 length equals 11 residues. V dropped 8 bases and J dropped 7 bases, with 8 bases sitting between them. The CDR3 coding sequence is TGTGCCAGCGAAGAGGGTGAAAAACTGTTTTTT. This sequence encodes CASEEGEKLFF.

In nucleotides, the CDR3 is TGCAGCGTTGTTCTCCCCAACGGGAAGTATGGCTACACCTTC. Protein sequence: CSVVLPNGKYGYTF. V is TRBV29-1 and J is TRBJ1-2; D ambiguous. Between the trimmed V and J ends, which lost 4 bases and 5 bases, there was a span of 17 bases. In germline, CDR1 is SQVTM, CDR2 ANQGSEA. CDR3 length: 14 amino acids. The full variable domain, with the rest looked up from reference TRBV29-1 and TRBJ1-2, is SAVISQKPSRDICQRGTSLTIQCQVDSQVTMMFWYRQQPGQSLTLIATANQGSEATYESGFVIDKFPISRPNLTFSTLTVSNMSPEDSSIYLCSVVLPNGKYGYTFGSGTRLTVV.

The chain links TRBV25-1 to TRBJ1-1; tentatively, D is TRBD1 (5 bases). Trimming left V 5 bases short and J 3 bases short, with 13 bases between. From germline, CDR1 is MGHDK and CDR2 SYGVNS. The CDR3 has 14 residues. The CDR3 region has the DNA TGTGCCAGCAGTCGTAGGGGTTTGGACACTGAAGCTTTCTTT. This gives the protein CASSRRGLDTEAFF. The variable domain in full, completed from reference TRBV25-1 and TRBJ1-1, reads EADIYQTPRYLVIGTGKKITLECSQTMGHDKMYWYQQDPGMELHLIHYSYGVNSTEKGDLSSESTVSRIRTEHFPLTLESARPSHTSQYLCASSRRGLDTEAFFGQGTRLTVV.

This sequence joins TRBV21-1 and TRBJ1-6. TRBV21-1 is flagged as a pseudogene. This CDR3 spans 15 amino acids. CDR3 amino acids: CASSKGDVRDSPLHF. The CDR3 coding sequence is TGTGCCAGCAGCAAAGGAGACGTTAGAGATTCACCCCTCCACTTT.